This TCR beta chain was sequenced in a study of OX40 agonist ivuxolimab in advanced cancers. Overall study context: Treatment of patients was with ivuxolimab, an agonistic anti-OX40 (CD134) antibody. Whole-study results and caveats: CD8+ T cells showed, on average, more clonal expansion than CD4+ cells.

Here immunoSEQ multiplex PCR was the method, and the copy in TCRdb shows in-frame clones only, minus some. The repertoire consists of about 76,000 clones, with around 84% occurring once and the leading ten covering 1.5% to 2%. This clone has more than one count but fewer than ten. Its antigen is not known. The V gene's germline CDR1 is MDHEN and CDR2 SYDVKM. The V gene end was trimmed by 8 bases and the J gene end by 1 base; junction bases not matched to a gene: 5. This CDR3 region has 14 residues. V gene TRBV28 combines with J gene TRBJ2-7; 10 bases fit TRBD1. This receptor was identified in an adult with an advanced solid tumor such as melanoma, head and neck, liver or kidney cancer. Sequenced here: CD4+ or CD8+ T cells sorted from blood, sampled in a trial of the OX40 agonist ivuxolimab. CDR3 DNA: TGTGCCAGCGCCGGACAGGGGGGGTCCTACGAGCAGTACTTC. It specifies CASAGQGGSYEQYF.